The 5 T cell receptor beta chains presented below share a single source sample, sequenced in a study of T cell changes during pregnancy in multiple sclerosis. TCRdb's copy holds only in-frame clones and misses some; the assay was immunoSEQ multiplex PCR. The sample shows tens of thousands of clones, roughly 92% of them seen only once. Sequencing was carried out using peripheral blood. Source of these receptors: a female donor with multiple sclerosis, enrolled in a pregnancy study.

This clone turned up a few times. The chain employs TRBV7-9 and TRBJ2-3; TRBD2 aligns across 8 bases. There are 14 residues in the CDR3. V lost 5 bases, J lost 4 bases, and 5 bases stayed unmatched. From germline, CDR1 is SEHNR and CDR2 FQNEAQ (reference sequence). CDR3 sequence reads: CASSPAGGADTQYF. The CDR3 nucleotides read TGTGCCAGCAGCCCCGCGGGGGGCGCAGATACGCAGTATTTT.

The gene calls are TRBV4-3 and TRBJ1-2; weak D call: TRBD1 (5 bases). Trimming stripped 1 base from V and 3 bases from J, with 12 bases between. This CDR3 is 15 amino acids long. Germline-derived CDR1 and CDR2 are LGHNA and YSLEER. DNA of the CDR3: TGCGCCAGCAGCCAAGTTTTGGGGCAGTACTATGGCTACACCTTC. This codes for CASSQVLGQYYGYTF.

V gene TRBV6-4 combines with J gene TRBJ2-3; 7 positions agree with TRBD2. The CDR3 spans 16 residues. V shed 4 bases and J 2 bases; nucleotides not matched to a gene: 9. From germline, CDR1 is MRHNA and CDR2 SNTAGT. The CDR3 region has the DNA TGTGCCAGCAGTGCCTCCCCGGGACTATTCACAGATACGCAGTATTTT. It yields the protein CASSASPGLFTDTQYF.

CDR3 DNA: TGCGCCAGCAGTGCCCGGAACTCCTACGAGCAGTACTTC. As protein: CASSARNSYEQYF. The chain is built from TRBV10-2 and TRBJ2-7; no reliable D call. CDR1 and CDR2 (germline): WSHSY, SAAADI. Trimming shortened V by 4 bases and J by 0 bases, and 7 bases separated the two germline ends. The CDR3 length is 13 residues.

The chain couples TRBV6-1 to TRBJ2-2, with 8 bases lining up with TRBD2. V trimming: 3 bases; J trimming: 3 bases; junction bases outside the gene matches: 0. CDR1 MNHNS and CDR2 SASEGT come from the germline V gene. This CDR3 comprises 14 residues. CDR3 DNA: TGTGCCAGCAGTGAGGGACTAGACACCGGGGAGCTGTTTTTT. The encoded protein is CASSEGLDTGELFF.